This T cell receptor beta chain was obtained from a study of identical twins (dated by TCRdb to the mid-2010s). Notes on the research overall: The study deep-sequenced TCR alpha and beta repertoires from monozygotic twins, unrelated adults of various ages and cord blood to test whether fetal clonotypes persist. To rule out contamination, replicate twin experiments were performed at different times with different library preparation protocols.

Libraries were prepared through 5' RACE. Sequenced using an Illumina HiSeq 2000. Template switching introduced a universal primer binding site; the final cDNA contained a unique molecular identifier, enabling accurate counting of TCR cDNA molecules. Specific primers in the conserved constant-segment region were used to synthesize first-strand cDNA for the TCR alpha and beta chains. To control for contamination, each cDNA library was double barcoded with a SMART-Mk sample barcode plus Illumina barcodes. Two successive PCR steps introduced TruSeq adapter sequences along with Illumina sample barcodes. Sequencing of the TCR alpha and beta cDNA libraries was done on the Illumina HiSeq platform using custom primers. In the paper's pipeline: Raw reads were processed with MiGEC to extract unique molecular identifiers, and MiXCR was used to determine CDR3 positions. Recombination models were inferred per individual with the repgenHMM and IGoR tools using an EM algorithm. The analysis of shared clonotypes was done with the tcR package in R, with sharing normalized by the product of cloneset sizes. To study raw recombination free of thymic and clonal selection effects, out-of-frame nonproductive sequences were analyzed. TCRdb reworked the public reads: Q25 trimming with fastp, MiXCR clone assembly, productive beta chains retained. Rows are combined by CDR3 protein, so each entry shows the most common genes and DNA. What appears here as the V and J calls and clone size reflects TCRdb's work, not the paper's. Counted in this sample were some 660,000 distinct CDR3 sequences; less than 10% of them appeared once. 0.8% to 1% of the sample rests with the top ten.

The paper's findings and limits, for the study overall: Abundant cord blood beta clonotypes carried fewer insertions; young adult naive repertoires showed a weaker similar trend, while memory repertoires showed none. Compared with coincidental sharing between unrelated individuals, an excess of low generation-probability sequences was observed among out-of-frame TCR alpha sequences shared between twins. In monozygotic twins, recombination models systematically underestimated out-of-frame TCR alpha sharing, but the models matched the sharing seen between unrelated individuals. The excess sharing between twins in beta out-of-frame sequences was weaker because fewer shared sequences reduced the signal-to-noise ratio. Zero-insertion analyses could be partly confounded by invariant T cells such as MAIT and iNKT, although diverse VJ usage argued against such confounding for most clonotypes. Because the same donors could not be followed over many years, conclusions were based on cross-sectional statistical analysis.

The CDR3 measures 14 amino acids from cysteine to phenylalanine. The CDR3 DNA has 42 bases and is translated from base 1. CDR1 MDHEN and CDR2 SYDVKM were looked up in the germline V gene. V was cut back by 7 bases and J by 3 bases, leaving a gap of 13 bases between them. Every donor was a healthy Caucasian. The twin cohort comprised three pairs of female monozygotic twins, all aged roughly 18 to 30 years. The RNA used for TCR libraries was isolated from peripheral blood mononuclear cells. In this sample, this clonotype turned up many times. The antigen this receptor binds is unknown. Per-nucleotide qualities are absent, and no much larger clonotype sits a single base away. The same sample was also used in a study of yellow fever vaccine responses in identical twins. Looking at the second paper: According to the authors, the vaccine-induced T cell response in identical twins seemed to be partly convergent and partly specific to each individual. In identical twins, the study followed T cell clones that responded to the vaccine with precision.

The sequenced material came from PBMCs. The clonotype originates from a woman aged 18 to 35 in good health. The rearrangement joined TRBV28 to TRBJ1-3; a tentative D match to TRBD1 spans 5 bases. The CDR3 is CASTLWDGGNTIYF. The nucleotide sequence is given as TGTGCCAGCACCTTATGGGACGGTGGAAACACCATATATTTT.